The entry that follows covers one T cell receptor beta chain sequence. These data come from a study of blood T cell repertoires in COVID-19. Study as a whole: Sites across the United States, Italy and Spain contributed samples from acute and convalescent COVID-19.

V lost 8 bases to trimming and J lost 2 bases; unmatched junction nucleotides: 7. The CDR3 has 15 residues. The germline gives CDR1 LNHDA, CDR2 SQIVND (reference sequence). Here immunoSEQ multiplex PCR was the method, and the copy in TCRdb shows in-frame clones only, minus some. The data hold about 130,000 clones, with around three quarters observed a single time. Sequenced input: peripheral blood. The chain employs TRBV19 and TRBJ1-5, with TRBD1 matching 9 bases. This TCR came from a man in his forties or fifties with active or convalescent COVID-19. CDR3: CASRQGVAGNQPQHF. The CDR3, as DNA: TGTGCCAGTCGACAGGGGGTAGCAGGCAATCAGCCCCAGCATTTT.